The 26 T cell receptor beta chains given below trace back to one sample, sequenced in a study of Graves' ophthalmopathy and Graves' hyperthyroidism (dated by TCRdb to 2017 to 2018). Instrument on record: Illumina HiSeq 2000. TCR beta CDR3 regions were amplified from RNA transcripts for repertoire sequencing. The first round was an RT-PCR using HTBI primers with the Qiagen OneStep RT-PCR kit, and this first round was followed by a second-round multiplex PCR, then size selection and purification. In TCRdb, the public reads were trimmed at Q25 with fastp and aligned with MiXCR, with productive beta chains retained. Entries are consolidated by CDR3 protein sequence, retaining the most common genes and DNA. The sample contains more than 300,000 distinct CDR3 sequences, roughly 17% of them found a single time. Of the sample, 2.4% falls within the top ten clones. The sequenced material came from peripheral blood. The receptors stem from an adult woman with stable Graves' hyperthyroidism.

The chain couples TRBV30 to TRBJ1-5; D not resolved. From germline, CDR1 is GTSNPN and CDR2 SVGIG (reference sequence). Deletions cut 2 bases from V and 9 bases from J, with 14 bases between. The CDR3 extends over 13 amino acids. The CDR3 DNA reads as TGTGCCTGGAGTCTTGATGACCGGAGGCCCCAGCATTTT. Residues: CAWSLDDRRPQHF.

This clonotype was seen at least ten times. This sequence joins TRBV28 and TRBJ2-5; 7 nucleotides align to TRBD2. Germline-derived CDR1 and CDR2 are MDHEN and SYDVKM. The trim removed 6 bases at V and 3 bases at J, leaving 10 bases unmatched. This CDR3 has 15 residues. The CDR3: CASSIGSAGEETQYF. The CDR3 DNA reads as TGTGCCAGCAGCATAGGGTCCGCGGGAGAAGAGACCCAGTACTTC.

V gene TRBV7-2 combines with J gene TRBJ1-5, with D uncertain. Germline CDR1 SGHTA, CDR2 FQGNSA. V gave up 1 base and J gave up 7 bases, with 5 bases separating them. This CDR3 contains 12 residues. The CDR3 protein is CASSLGVQPQHF. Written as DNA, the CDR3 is TGTGCCAGCAGCTTAGGGGTACAGCCCCAGCATTTT.

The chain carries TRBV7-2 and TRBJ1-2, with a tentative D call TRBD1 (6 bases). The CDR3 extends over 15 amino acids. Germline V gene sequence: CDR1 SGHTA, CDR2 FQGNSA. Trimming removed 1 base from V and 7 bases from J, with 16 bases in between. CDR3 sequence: CASSLVTTGSSGYTF. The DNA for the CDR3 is TGTGCCAGCAGCTTAGTTACAACAGGGTCGAGTGGCTACACCTTC. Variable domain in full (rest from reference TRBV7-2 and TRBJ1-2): GAGVSQSPSNKVTEKGKDVELRCDPISGHTALYWYRQSLGQGLEFLIYFQGNSAPDKSGLPSDRFSAERTGGSVSTLTIQRTQQEDSAVYLCASSLVTTGSSGYTFGSGTRLTVV.

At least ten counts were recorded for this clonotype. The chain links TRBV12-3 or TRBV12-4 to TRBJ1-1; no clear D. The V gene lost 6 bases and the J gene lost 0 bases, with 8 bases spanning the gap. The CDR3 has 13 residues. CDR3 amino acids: CASSTWVNTEAFF. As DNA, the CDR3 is TGTGCCAGCAGCACTTGGGTGAACACTGAAGCTTTCTTT.

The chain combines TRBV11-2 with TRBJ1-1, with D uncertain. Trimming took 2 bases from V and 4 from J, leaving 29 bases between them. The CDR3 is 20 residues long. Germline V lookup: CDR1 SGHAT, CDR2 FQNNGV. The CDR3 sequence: CASSLYSQNHPLIWSTEAFF. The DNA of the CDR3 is TGTGCCAGCAGCTTATATTCCCAGAACCACCCCCTTATATGGAGCACTGAAGCTTTCTTT.

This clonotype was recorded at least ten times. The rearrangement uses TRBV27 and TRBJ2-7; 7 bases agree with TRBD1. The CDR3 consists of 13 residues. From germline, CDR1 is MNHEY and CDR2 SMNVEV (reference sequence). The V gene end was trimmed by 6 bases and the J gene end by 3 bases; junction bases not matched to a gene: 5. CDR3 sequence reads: CASSKTGFYEQYF. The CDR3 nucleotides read TGTGCCAGCAGCAAGACAGGGTTCTACGAGCAGTACTTC.

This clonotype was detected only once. The CDR3 is CATSDLQCEVSSGANVLTF. For the CDR3, the DNA is TGTGCCACCAGTGATTTGCAATGTGAAGTTAGCTCTGGGGCCAACGTCCTGACTTTC. The chain links TRBV24-1 to TRBJ2-6; D call uncertain. Trimming pared 0 bases from V and 0 bases from J, leaving 14 bases between. There are 19 residues in the CDR3. Germline lookup yields CDR1 KGHDR and CDR2 SFDVKD.

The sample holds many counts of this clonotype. CDR3 sequence: CASSPNSGSHTDTQYF. CDR3 nucleotides: TGTGCCAGCAGCCCCAATAGCGGGAGCCACACAGATACGCAGTATTTT. The chain has TRBV12-3 or TRBV12-4 and TRBJ2-3, with TRBD2 identical over 9 bases. The trim removed 6 bases at V and 2 bases at J, leaving 9 bases unmatched. CDR3 length: 16 amino acids.

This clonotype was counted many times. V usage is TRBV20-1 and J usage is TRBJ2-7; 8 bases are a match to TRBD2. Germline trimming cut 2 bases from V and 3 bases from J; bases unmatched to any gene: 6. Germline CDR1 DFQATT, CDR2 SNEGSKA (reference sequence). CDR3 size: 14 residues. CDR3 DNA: TGCAGTGCTAGACGGGAGGGACAAGTCTACGAGCAGTACTTC. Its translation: CSARREGQVYEQYF.

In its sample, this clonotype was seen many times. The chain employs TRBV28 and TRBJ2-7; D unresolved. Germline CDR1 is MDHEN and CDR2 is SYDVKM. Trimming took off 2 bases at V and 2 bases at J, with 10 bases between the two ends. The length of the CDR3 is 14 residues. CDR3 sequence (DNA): TGTGCCAGCAGTTTAAGTAGGCCACCCTACGAGCAGTACTTC. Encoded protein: CASSLSRPPYEQYF.

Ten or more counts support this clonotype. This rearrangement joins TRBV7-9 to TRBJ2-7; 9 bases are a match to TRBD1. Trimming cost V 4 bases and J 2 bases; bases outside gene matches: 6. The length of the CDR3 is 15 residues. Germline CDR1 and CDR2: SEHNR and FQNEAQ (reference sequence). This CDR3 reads CASSSPGTGPYEQYF. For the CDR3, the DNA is TGTGCCAGCAGCTCCCCCGGGACAGGGCCCTACGAGCAGTACTTC.

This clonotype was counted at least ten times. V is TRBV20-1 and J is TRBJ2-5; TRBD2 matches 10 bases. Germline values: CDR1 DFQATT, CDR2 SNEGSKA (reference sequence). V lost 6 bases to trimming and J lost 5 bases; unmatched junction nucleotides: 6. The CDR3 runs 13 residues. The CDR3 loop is CSAWTSGRETQYF. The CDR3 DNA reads TGCAGTGCGTGGACTAGCGGAAGGGAGACCCAGTACTTC.

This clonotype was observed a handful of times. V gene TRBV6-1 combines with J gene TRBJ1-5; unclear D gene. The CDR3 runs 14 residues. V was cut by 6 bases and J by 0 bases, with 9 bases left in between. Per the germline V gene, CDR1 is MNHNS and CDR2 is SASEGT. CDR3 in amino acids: CASRTAYSNQPQHF. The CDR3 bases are TGTGCCAGCAGGACGGCCTATAGCAATCAGCCCCAGCATTTT.

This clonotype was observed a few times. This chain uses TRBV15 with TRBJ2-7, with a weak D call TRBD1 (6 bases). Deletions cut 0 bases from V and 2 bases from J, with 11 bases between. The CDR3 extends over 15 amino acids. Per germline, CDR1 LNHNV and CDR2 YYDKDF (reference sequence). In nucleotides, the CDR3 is TGTGCCACCAGCAGAGATCTGGGACATACCTACGAGCAGTACTTC. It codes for CATSRDLGHTYEQYF.

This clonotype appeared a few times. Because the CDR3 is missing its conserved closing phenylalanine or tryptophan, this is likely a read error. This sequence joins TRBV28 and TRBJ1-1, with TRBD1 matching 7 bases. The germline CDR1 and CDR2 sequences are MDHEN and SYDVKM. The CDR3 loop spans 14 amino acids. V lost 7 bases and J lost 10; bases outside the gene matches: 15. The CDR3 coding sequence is TGTGCCAGCACCCTTGGGGCCCTCAGGGGGGCAGCTTTCTCT. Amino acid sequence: CASTLGALRGAAFS.

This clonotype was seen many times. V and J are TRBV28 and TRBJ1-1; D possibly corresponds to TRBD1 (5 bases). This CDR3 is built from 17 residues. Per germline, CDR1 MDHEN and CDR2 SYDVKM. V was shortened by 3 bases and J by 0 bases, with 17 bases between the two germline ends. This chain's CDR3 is CASSFSPEGWVNTEAFF. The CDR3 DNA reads TGTGCCAGCAGTTTTTCCCCCGAGGGGTGGGTGAACACTGAAGCTTTCTTT.

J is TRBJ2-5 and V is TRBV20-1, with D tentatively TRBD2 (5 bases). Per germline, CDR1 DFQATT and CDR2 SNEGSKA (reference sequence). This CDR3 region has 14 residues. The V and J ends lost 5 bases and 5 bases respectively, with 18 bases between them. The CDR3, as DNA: TGCAGTGCTTCGCCGGGCCCCGAGCGGGAGACCCAGTACTTC. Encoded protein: CSASPGPERETQYF.

The CDR3 is CASSHASGNEAFF. CDR3 coding DNA: TGCGCCAGCAGCCACGCTTCTGGTAACGAAGCTTTCTTT. The rearrangement joins TRBV4-1 to TRBJ1-1, with D unresolved. Germline CDR1 and CDR2: MGHRA and YSYEKL. The CDR3 is 13 residues long. V lost 3 bases and J lost 8, with 13 bases in between.

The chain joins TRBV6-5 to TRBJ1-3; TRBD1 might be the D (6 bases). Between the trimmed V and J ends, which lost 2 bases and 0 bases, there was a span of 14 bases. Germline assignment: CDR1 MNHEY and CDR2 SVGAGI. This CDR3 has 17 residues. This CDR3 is CASSYHPGTLSGNTIYF. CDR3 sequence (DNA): TGTGCCAGCAGTTACCATCCCGGGACACTCTCTGGAAACACCATATATTTT.

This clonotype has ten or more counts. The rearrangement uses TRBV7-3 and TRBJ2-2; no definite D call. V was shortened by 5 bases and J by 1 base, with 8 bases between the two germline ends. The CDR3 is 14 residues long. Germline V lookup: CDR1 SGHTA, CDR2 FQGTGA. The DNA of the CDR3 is TGTGCCAGCAGCACGGACGTGAACACCGGGGAGCTGTTTTTT. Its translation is CASSTDVNTGELFF.

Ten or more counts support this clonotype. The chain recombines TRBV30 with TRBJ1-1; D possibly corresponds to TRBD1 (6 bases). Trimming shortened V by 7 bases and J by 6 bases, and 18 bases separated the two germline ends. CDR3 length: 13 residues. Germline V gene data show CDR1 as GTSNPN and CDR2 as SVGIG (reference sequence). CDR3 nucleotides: TGTGCCTCCTCTAGGGGGGGCTGGGCTGAAGCTTTCTTT. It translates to CASSRGGWAEAFF.

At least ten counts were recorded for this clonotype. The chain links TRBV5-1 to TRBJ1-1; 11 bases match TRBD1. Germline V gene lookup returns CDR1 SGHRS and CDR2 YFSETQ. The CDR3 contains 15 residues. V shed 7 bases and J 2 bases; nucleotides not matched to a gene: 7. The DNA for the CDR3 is TGCGCCAGCCGTGGGGACAGGGGGAGAAACACTGAAGCTTTCTTT. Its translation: CASRGDRGRNTEAFF.

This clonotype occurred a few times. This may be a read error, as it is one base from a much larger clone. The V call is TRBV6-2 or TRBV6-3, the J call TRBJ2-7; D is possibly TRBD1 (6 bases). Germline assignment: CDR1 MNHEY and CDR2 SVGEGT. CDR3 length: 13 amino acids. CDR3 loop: CASSYSRGFERYF. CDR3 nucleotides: TGTGCCAGCAGTTACTCGAGGGGGTTCGAGCGGTACTTC.

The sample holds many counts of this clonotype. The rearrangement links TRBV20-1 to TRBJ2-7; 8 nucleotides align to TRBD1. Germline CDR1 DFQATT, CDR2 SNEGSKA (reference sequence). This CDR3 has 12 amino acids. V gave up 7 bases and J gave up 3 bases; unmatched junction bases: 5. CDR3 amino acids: CSGSDRDYEQYF. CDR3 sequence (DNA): TGCAGTGGCTCGGACAGGGACTACGAGCAGTACTTC.

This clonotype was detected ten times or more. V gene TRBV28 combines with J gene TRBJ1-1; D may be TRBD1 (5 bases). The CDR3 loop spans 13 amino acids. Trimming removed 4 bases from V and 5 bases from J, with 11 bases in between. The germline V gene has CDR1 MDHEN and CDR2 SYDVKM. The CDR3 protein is CASSSSRDTEAFF. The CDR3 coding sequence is TGTGCCAGCAGTTCTTCCAGGGATACTGAAGCTTTCTTT.